The text below deals with one TCR beta chain. The antigen is not known. This sample stems from a study of vaccination effects on CD4 cells after COVID-19. Overall study: Every well got around 2 million PBMC, which were grown with about 10 IU/ml IL-2 and around 10 ug/ml peptides.

Clones were sequenced by immunoSEQ multiplex PCR, and TCRdb holds only the in-frame ones, with some missing. The sample contains tens of thousands of clones, 65% to 75% of which appear only once. Once cultured for approximately ten days, the cells underwent separation to obtain CD4+ T cells. The origin of this receptor is a human donor who had a prior SARS-CoV-2 infection. This sample comprised CD4+ T cells from PBMCs cultured without peptide, obtained before COVID-19 vaccination.

In DNA form, the CDR3 reads TGTGCCAGCAGCCCCTGGGGGGGGACCACAGATACGCAGTATTTT. It translates to CASSPWGGTTDTQYF. The chain carries TRBV7-2 and TRBJ2-3, with TRBD2 matching 7 bases. CDR3 length: 15 residues. Trimming cost V 5 bases and J 2 bases; bases outside gene matches: 7. Per germline, CDR1 SGHTA and CDR2 FQGNSA.